The 29 T cell receptor beta chains given below trace back to one sample, sequenced in a study of T cell repertoires in cytomegalovirus infection. TCRdb re-analysed the reads in MiXCR, keeping a single row per CDR3 protein. The sample records some 940,000 distinct CDR3 sequences, more than 25% being singletons. For these TCRs, the target antigens are not known. The sample was cultured CD8+ T cells from PBMCs, taken from culture after CMV antigen stimulation. All receptors derive from a human donor in good health (CMV status not recorded). Some clones in this sample may be carry-over from other donors' samples.

This clonotype was seen only a few times. This chain links TRBV19 with TRBJ2-2, with 8 bases aligning to TRBD2. This CDR3 is 15 amino acids long. The V gene end was trimmed by 3 bases and the J gene end by 2 bases; junction bases not matched to a gene: 2. From germline, CDR1 is LNHDA and CDR2 SQIVND (reference sequence). The CDR3 DNA reads as TGTGCCAGTAGTATTCTAGCGGGCAACACCGGGGAGCTGTTTTTT. Its protein product is CASSILAGNTGELFF.

This clonotype has a single count. The CDR3 coding sequence is TGTGCCAGCAGCGTACAGACTAGCGTAGGAGAGACCCAGTACTTC. Its protein product is CASSVQTSVGETQYF. The chain couples TRBV9 to TRBJ2-5; TRBD2 agrees at 8 bases. There are 15 residues in the CDR3. Germline trimming cut 1 base from V and 4 bases from J; bases unmatched to any gene: 6. Germline CDR1 and CDR2: SGDLS and YYNGEE.

The chain is built from TRBV11-2 and TRBJ1-2; 7 positions agree with TRBD1. Trimming removed 6 bases from V and 4 bases from J; junction bases left unmatched: 8. Germline assignment: CDR1 SGHAT and CDR2 FQNNGV. The CDR3 is 14 residues long. The CDR3 nucleotides are TGTGCCAGCAGTACAGGGGTAGGCGGCTATGGCTACACCTTC. Protein sequence: CASSTGVGGYGYTF.

In its sample, this clonotype was seen a few times. This chain joins TRBV6-2 or TRBV6-3 and TRBJ1-1; 7 bases align to TRBD1. The ends lost 7 bases at V and 11 bases at J; junction bases unmatched: 16. From germline, CDR1 is MNHEY and CDR2 SVGEGT. The CDR3 has 14 amino acids. CDR3 sequence (DNA): TGTGCCAGCACCTGGACAGGCGTTTTGAATGTGGCTTTCTTT. As protein: CASTWTGVLNVAFF.

For the CDR3, the DNA is TGTGCCAGCAGTGGAAGGAGGGGGGTCACAGATACGCAGTATTTT. Translating it yields CASSGRRGVTDTQYF. V is TRBV7-6 and J is TRBJ2-3; D may be TRBD1 or TRBD2 (6 bases each). Germline-derived CDR1 and CDR2 are SGHVS and FNYEAQ. The V gene lost 6 bases and the J gene lost 2 bases, with 15 bases spanning the gap. CDR3 size: 15 residues. The full variable domain, rest sourced from reference TRBV7-6 and TRBJ2-3, is GAGVSQSPRYKVTKRGQDVALRCDPISGHVSLYWYRQALGQGPEFLTYFNYEAQQDKSGLPNDRFSAERPEGSISTLTIQRTEQRDSAMYRCASSGRRGVTDTQYFGPGTRLTVL.

This clonotype has just a few counts. The chain uses TRBV12-3 or TRBV12-4 and TRBJ2-5, with TRBD2 identical over 7 bases. The CDR3 length is 16 residues. V shed 5 bases, J shed 10 bases, and the junction held 19 bases outside the gene matches. The CDR3 is CASSLRPRDPGGGQYF. The CDR3 DNA follows: TGTGCCAGCAGTCTTCGCCCCCGGGACCCAGGCGGGGGCCAGTACTTC.

The table lists this clonotype with a few counts. The chain is built from TRBV7-6 and TRBJ1-2; 12 bases line up with TRBD1. This CDR3 has 16 amino acids. CDR1 and CDR2 (germline): SGHVS, FNYEAQ. Trimming removed 4 bases from V and 7 bases from J; junction bases left unmatched: 10. The CDR3 sequence is CASSSAGTGGAGGYTF. CDR3 DNA: TGTGCCAGCAGCTCTGCCGGGACAGGGGGCGCGGGTGGCTACACCTTC.

This clonotype came up a few times. The chain's CDR3 is CASSFGQGLDYNSPLHF. CDR3 nucleotide sequence: TGTGCCAGTAGTTTTGGACAGGGGCTCGACTATAATTCACCCCTCCACTTT. This rearrangement joins TRBV19 to TRBJ1-6; 9 nucleotides agree with TRBD1. J was trimmed by 3 bases and V by 5 bases; bases with no gene match: 8. Germline loops: CDR1 LNHDA, CDR2 SQIVND (reference sequence). The CDR3 runs to 17 residues.

The chain recombines TRBV27 with TRBJ2-3; 10 bases map to TRBD2. Germline CDR1 MNHEY, CDR2 SMNVEV (reference sequence). CDR3 length: 15 residues. The ends lost 5 bases at V and 5 bases at J; junction bases unmatched: 7. Here the CDR3 DNA reads TGTGCCAGCAGTGAAACTAGCGGGGTCCGAGATACGCAGTATTTT. This translates into CASSETSGVRDTQYF.

The V and J genes are TRBV29-1 and TRBJ1-1; D is uncertain. V was trimmed by 5 bases and J by 4 bases, leaving 11 bases between them. The germline gives CDR1 SQVTM, CDR2 ANQGSEA. This CDR3 is built from 12 residues. For the CDR3, the DNA is TGCAGCGTTCTAACTGGGAGCACTGAAGCTTTCTTT. Translated: CSVLTGSTEAFF.

This clonotype was seen a handful of times. This chain links TRBV7-6 with TRBJ2-3, with 12 positions matching TRBD2. V lost 5 bases, J lost 3 bases, and 6 bases stayed unmatched. The CDR3 runs to 16 residues. The germline V gene encodes CDR1 SGHVS and CDR2 FNYEAQ. The CDR3 sequence: CASSRTSGEYTDTQYF. The CDR3 region has the DNA TGTGCCAGCAGCCGGACTAGCGGGGAGTATACAGATACGCAGTATTTT.

This sequence joins TRBV12-3 or TRBV12-4 and TRBJ1-2; D may be TRBD1 (6 bases). The CDR3 spans 15 residues. The germline V and J ends were trimmed by 5 bases and 5 bases, with 18 bases remaining between them. The CDR3 nucleotides are TGTGCCAGCAGTGATGAATCAGGGGTTTGGTATGGCTACACCTTC. It encodes CASSDESGVWYGYTF.

The chain uses TRBV28 and TRBJ2-3, with a tentative D call TRBD1 (6 bases). Trimming took off 10 bases at V and 0 bases at J, with 11 bases between the two ends. CDR3 size: 13 residues. Germline V lookup: CDR1 MDHEN, CDR2 SYDVKM. CDR3 nucleotides: TGTGCCACTCAGGGGTTGAGCACAGATACGCAGTATTTT. Its translation is CATQGLSTDTQYF.

This sequence joins TRBV4-2 and TRBJ2-3; no definite D call. Looked up from germline, CDR1 is LGHNA and CDR2 is YNFKEQ. This CDR3 is built from 17 residues. Trimming shortened V by 0 bases and J by 4 bases, and 17 bases separated the two germline ends. The CDR3 region is CASSQDLGPVAPDTQYF. CDR3 coding DNA: TGTGCCAGCAGCCAAGATCTAGGGCCTGTTGCGCCAGATACGCAGTATTTT.

A few counts support this clonotype. J is TRBJ1-1 and V is TRBV4-1; D remains ambiguous. Germline CDR1 MGHRA, CDR2 YSYEKL. Between the trimmed V and J ends, which lost 0 bases and 5 bases, there was a span of 10 bases. The CDR3 covers 14 residues. CDR3 nucleotides: TGCGCCAGCAGCCAAGATTGGGGTAGTACTGAAGCTTTCTTT. Protein: CASSQDWGSTEAFF.

The gene calls are TRBV7-6 and TRBJ2-3; D may be TRBD1 (5 bases). The CDR3 consists of 16 residues. CDR1 SGHVS and CDR2 FNYEAQ come from the germline V gene. Between the trimmed V and J ends, which lost 5 bases and 4 bases, there was a span of 19 bases. The CDR3 sequence: CASSLGMSRDSDTQYF. For the CDR3, the DNA is TGTGCCAGCAGCCTGGGGATGAGCAGGGATTCAGATACGCAGTATTTT.

The chain recombines TRBV10-3 with TRBJ2-3, with 8 bases identical to TRBD2. CDR3 length: 14 residues. Germline-derived CDR1 and CDR2 are ENHRY and SYGVKD. The V and J ends lost 3 bases and 2 bases, in that order; junction bases with no gene match: 1. The CDR3 nucleotides read TGTGCCATCAGTGATAGCGGGGCCACAGATACGCAGTATTTT. Its protein product is CAISDSGATDTQYF.

The V gene is TRBV28, the J gene TRBJ2-3; D assignment may be TRBD1 or TRBD2 (5 bases each). This CDR3 has 15 amino acids. Trimming took off 10 bases at V and 0 bases at J, with 17 bases between the two ends. CDR1 and CDR2 from the germline V gene are MDHEN and SYDVKM. The CDR3 nucleotides are TGTGCCAACAGCTCGCCGGGACGAAGCACAGATACGCAGTATTTT. Translating it yields CANSSPGRSTDTQYF.

In DNA form, the CDR3 reads TGTGCCAGCAGGGTCTACGACAGCAATCAGCCCCAGCATTTT. The encoded protein is CASRVYDSNQPQHF. The V and J genes are TRBV2 and TRBJ1-5; no reliable D call. V lost 6 bases, J lost 1 base, and 10 bases lay in between. Germline CDR1 reads SNHLY; CDR2 reads FYNNEI. The CDR3 spans 14 residues. Full variable domain (missing parts from reference TRBV2 and TRBJ1-5): EPEVTQTPSHQVTQMGQEVILRCVPISNHLYFYWYRQILGQKVEFLVSFYNNEISEKSEIFDDQFSVERPDGSNFTLKIRSTKLEDSAMYFCASRVYDSNQPQHFGDGTRLSIL.

The rearrangement links TRBV25-1 to TRBJ2-2, with no clear D. This CDR3 region has 11 residues. The germline V gene has CDR1 MGHDK and CDR2 SYGVNS. V gave up 10 bases and J gave up 6 bases, with 9 bases separating them. The DNA of the CDR3 is TGTGCCACCCACGAAGCCGGGGAGCTGTTTTTT. Its translation is CATHEAGELFF.

The table lists this clonotype with a few counts. This chain connects TRBV25-1 to TRBJ2-2, with TRBD2 identical over 7 bases. The germline CDR1 and CDR2 sequences are MGHDK and SYGVNS. V lost 1 base and J lost 1; bases outside the gene matches: 9. The length of the CDR3 is 18 residues. The CDR3 spells CASSELRAGEWNTGELFF. As DNA, the CDR3 is TGTGCCAGCAGTGAATTGAGGGCGGGGGAGTGGAACACCGGGGAGCTGTTTTTT.

Worth noting for this clonotype: Germline is not matched at one junction end, which may reflect a read error. The chain recombines TRBV6-6 with TRBJ2-5; 15 bases match TRBD2. CDR3 size: 17 residues. Germline values: CDR1 MNHNY, CDR2 SVGAGI (reference sequence). Here the CDR3 DNA reads TGTGTCAGCAGTCCCGGGACTAGCGGGGGGTCCCAAGAGACCCAGTACTTC. Its protein is CVSSPGTSGGSQETQYF.

A few counts support this clonotype. The CDR3 DNA reads TGTGCCAGCAGTGGCTGGGGCTTGGGGTCCGGGGAGCTGTTTTTT. It yields the protein CASSGWGLGSGELFF. The V gene is TRBV6-5, the J gene TRBJ2-2, with TRBD1 as a possible D gene (5 bases). Germline CDR1 is MNHEY and CDR2 is SVGAGI. This CDR3 is built from 15 residues. Deletions cut 5 bases from V and 6 bases from J, with 16 bases between.

This clonotype has more than one count but fewer than ten. V gene TRBV19 combines with J gene TRBJ1-1; D call uncertain. From germline, CDR1 is LNHDA and CDR2 SQIVND (reference sequence). V lost 7 bases, J lost 4 bases, and 16 bases lay in between. The length of the CDR3 is 14 residues. The CDR3 protein is CASTLDPLATEAFF. Written as DNA, the CDR3 is TGTGCCAGTACCCTGGACCCTCTGGCCACTGAAGCTTTCTTT.

The chain has TRBV6-1 and TRBJ1-3; the D is unclear. The CDR3 spans 17 residues. Per the germline V gene, CDR1 is MNHNS and CDR2 is SASEGT. V was shortened by 2 bases and J by 1 base, with 15 bases between the two germline ends. As DNA, the CDR3 is TGTGCCAGCAGTGAACCCCTTCCGACAAGGTCTGGAAACACCATATATTTT. Protein sequence: CASSEPLPTRSGNTIYF.

The chain couples TRBV4-1 to TRBJ1-4; D is perhaps TRBD1 (5 bases). The V gene's germline CDR1 is MGHRA and CDR2 YSYEKL. V was pared by 0 bases and J by 6 bases, with 14 bases between. CDR3 length: 16 amino acids. CDR3 sequence (DNA): TGCGCCAGCAGCCAAGACAGGGTGGTTTGGGATGAAAAACTGTTTTTT. It translates to CASSQDRVVWDEKLFF.

Note on this clonotype: A read error may be the cause here, since a much bigger clone is one base away. The V gene is TRBV7-3, the J gene TRBJ2-5; 12 bases agree with TRBD2. The CDR3 totals 16 residues. The germline CDR1 and CDR2 sequences are SGHTA and FQGTGA. CDR3 DNA sequence: TGTGCCAGCAGCTCCCTAGCGGGGGGGCCGGTCGAGACCCAGCACTTC. This translates into CASSSLAGGPVETQHF.

This clonotype was counted at least ten times. The chain has TRBV7-2 and TRBJ2-4, with D uncertain. V gave up 5 bases and J gave up 0 bases, with 8 bases separating them. There are 14 residues in the CDR3. In germline, CDR1 is SGHTA, CDR2 FQGNSA. CDR3 region: CASSPSLAKNIQYF. In DNA form, the CDR3 reads TGTGCCAGCAGCCCTAGTCTAGCCAAAAACATTCAGTACTTC. Full variable domain (missing parts from reference TRBV7-2 and TRBJ2-4): GAGVSQSPSNKVTEKGKDVELRCDPISGHTALYWYRQSLGQGLEFLIYFQGNSAPDKSGLPSDRFSAERTGGSVSTLTIQRTQQEDSAVYLCASSPSLAKNIQYFGAGTRLSVL.

This clonotype has a count of ten or more. The V and J genes are TRBV10-3 and TRBJ1-2; perhaps TRBD1 as D (5 bases). Trimming removed 7 bases from V and 3 bases from J, with 15 bases in between. Germline CDR1 and CDR2: ENHRY and SYGVKD. The CDR3 is 14 residues long. CDR3: CAITRWGPHYGYTF. CDR3 bases: TGTGCCATCACGCGGTGGGGCCCTCACTATGGCTACACCTTC.